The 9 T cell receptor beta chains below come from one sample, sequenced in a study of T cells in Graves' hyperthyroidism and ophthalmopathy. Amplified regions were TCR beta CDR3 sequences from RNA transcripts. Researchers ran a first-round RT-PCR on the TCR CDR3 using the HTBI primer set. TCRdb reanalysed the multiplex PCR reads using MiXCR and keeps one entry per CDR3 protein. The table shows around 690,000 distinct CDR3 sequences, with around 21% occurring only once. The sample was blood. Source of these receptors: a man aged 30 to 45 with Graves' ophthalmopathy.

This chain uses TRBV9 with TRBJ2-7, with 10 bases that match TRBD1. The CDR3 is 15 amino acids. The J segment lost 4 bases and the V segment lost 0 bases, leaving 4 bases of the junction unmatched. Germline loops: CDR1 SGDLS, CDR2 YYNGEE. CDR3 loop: CASSVGTGGQYEQYF. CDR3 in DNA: TGTGCCAGCAGCGTAGGGACAGGGGGGCAATACGAGCAGTACTTC. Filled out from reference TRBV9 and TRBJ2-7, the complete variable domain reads DSGVTQTPKHLITATGQRVTLRCSPRSGDLSVYWYQQSLDQGLQFLIQYYNGEERAKGNILERFSAQQFPDLHSELNLSSLELGDSALYFCASSVGTGGQYEQYFGPGTRLTVT.

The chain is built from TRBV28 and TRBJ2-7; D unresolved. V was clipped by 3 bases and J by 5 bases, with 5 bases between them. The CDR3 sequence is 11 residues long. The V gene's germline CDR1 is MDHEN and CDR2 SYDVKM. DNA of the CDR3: TGTGCCAGCAGTTTTGTCAACGAGCAGTACTTC. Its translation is CASSFVNEQYF.

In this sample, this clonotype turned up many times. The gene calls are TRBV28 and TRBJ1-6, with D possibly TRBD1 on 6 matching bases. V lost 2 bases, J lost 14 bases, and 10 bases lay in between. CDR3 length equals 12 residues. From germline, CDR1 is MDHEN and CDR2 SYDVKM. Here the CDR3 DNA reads TGTGCCAGCAGTTTACCAGGGGAGGCCCTCCACTTT. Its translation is CASSLPGEALHF.

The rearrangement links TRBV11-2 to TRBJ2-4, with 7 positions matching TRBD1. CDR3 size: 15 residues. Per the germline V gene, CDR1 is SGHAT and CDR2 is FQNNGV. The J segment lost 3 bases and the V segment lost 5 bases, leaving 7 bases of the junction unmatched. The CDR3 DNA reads TGTGCCAGCAGCCCCGACCCAGGGGGCAAAAACATTCAGTACTTC. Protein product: CASSPDPGGKNIQYF. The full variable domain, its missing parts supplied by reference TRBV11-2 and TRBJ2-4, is EAGVAQSPRYKIIEKRQSVAFWCNPISGHATLYWYQQILGQGPKLLIQFQNNGVVDDSQLPKDRFSAERLKGVDSTLKIQPAKLEDSAVYLCASSPDPGGKNIQYFGAGTRLSVL.

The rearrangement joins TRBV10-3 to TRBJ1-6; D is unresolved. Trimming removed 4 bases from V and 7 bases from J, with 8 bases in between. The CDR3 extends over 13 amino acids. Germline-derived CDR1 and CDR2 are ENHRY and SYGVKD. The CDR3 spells CAISGTENSPLHF. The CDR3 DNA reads TGTGCCATCAGTGGGACTGAAAATTCACCCCTCCACTTT.

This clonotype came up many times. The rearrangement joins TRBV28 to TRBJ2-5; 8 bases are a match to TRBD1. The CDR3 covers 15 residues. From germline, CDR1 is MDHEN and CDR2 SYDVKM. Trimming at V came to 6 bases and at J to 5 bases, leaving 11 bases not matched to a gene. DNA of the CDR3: TGTGCCAGCAGCCCGGGACAGGAGAACTACGAGACCCAGTACTTC. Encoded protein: CASSPGQENYETQYF.

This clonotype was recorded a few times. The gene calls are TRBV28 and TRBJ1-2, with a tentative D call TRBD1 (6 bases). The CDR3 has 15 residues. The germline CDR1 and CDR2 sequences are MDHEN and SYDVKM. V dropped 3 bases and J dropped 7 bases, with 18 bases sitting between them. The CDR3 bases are TGTGCCAGCAGTTTTCCCCGTACAGGGCTAATTGGCTACACCTTC. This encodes CASSFPRTGLIGYTF.

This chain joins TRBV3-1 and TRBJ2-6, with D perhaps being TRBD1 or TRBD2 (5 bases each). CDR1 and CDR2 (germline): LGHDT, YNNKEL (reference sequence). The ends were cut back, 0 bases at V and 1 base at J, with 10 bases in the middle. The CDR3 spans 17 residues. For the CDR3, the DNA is TGTGCCAGCAGCCAAGAATGGGGGAGATCTGGGGCCAACGTCCTGACTTTC. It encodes CASSQEWGRSGANVLTF.

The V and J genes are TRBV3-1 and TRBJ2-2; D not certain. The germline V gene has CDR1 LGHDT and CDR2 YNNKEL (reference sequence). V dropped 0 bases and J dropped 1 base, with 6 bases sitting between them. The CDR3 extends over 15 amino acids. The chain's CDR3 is CASSQEGLNTGELFF. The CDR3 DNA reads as TGTGCCAGCAGCCAAGAAGGGTTGAACACCGGGGAGCTGTTTTTT.